This TCR beta chain was identified in a study of Ad26.COV2.S vaccination and SARS-CoV-2 variants. As for the study in general: Donor was in the COV1001 Ad26.COV2.S trial arm. Study results and caveats: Measurements of TCR breadth and depth may have given underestimates of the total T cell responses.

Only in-frame clones appear in the TCRdb table, and some are missing; sequencing was by immunoSEQ multiplex PCR. The sample shows some 340,000 clones, approximately 86% of them seen only once. Treatment noted: about 20 received Ad26.COV2.S at low or high dose, single or two shots; about 5 received placebo; per-sample allocation not given. The study sampled participants on day 63 after the first vaccine or placebo injection. The shot given was an Ad26 vector that makes Wuhan-strain SARS-CoV-2 spike. CDR1 is SGHNT, CDR2 YYREEE, per germline (reference sequence). The CDR3 spans 13 residues. V lost 0 bases to trimming and J lost 3 bases, with 6 bases between them. Remarks on this clone: Its antigen is currently unknown.

The receptor's source is a person between 18 and 59 years old who received the Ad26.COV2.S COVID-19 vaccine or a placebo. This chain connects TRBV5-4 to TRBJ2-5; D might be TRBD1 (5 bases). Sequenced material: peripheral blood, taken in a trial of Ad26.COV2.S vaccine versus placebo. CDR3 protein: CASSLAREETQYF. CDR3 DNA sequence: TGTGCCAGCAGCTTGGCCAGGGAAGAGACCCAGTACTTC.